The entry that follows covers one TCR beta chain sequence. This record comes from a study of blood T cell repertoires in COVID-19. As for the study in general: Samples of COVID-19 (acute and convalescent) were obtained from the United States, Italy and Spain. PBMCs, B-cell-depleted T cells, or T cells were the source of the cDNA or gDNA that made up the material.

Seattle's cohort entered during active infection and was followed longitudinally. CDR1 and CDR2 from the germline V gene are SGDLS and YYNGEE. V was pared by 0 bases and J by 5 bases, with 5 bases of the junction left unmatched. The CDR3 sequence is 15 residues long. Original processing notes: Researchers report that nucleated cell counts were estimated from reference gene primer amplification. Assay: immunoSEQ multiplex PCR; the TCRdb copy retains only in-frame clones and omits some. The V and J calls and clone size were taken over from that table, and D and trimming were inferred from the DNA. The sample consists of some 200,000 clones, about 93% of them appearing once.

The chain carries TRBV9 and TRBJ2-5, with 9 bases lining up with TRBD1. Sequenced material: peripheral blood. The sequence came from a man between 25 and 39 years old with COVID-19, enrolled during active disease. CDR3 sequence (DNA): TGTGCCAGCAGCGTAGGTACAGGGGGCGTGGAGACCCAGTACTTC. Translated, it gives CASSVGTGGVETQYF.